A selection of T cell receptor beta chains follows, all from one sample in a study of T cells after yellow fever vaccination. One entry per CDR3 protein results from TCRdb running MiXCR on the 5' RACE reads. The sample contains hundreds of thousands of distinct CDR3 sequences, about a fifth of which appear only once. The material sequenced was PBMCs, taken 15 days after the yellow fever booster vaccination. These receptors were taken from a man aged 25 to 40 who received the YFV17D yellow fever vaccine. Both conserved end residues are part of each CDR3. Fields, in order: J gene, clone size, D gene, V gene, CDR3 protein, CDR3 DNA. The D gene is left open where the match is weak. Clone size is not always given. Where it is, it says once, few, many or a class for expanded clones.

TRBJ1-5 few - TRBV20-1 CSARGRDQPQHF TGCAGTGCTAGAGGAAGGGATCAGCCCCAGCATTTT
TRBJ2-7 few - TRBV5-6 CASSFSHVSYEQYF TGTGCCAGCAGCTTTTCACATGTCTCCTACGAGCAGTACTTC
TRBJ2-2 - - TRBV12-3/TRBV12-4 CASSRFSGYTGELFF TGTGCCAGCAGCCGGTTTAGCGGATACACCGGGGAGCTGTTTTTT
TRBJ2-1 - TRBD2 TRBV6-2/TRBV6-3 CASTLIRRGLAGRLSYNEQFF TGTGCCAGCACCCTTATCCGAAGGGGACTAGCGGGTCGTTTATCCTACAATGAGCAGTTCTTC
TRBJ2-3 - TRBD2 TRBV5-4 CASTLGLAGSSTDTQYF TGTGCCAGCACCCTGGGACTAGCGGGAAGTAGCACAGATACGCAGTATTTT
TRBJ2-7 - - TRBV9 CASSGEDSGLREQYF TGTGCCAGCAGCGGGGAAGATAGCGGCTTACGAGAGCAGTACTTC
TRBJ2-5 - TRBD1 TRBV25-1 CASSTDGTGKETQYF TGTGCCAGCAGTACCGACGGGACAGGGAAAGAGACCCAGTACTTC
TRBJ2-4 - TRBD2 TRBV6-2/TRBV6-3 CASSAGTTESIQYF TGTGCCAGCAGCGCCGGGACTACCGAGAGCATTCAGTACTTC
TRBJ1-3 - - TRBV25-1 CASRSVGSGNTIYF TGTGCCAGCAGGTCTGTCGGCTCTGGAAACACCATATATTTT
TRBJ2-2 few TRBD2 TRBV9 CASSAGTTYTGELFF TGTGCCAGCAGCGCCGGGACTACATACACCGGGGAGCTGTTTTTT
TRBJ2-7 - - TRBV20-1 CSARDAHHTGSYEQYF TGCAGTGCTAGAGATGCCCACCACACGGGGAGTTACGAGCAGTACTTC
TRBJ1-1 - - TRBV29-1 CSVALNTEAFF TGCAGCGTTGCTCTGAACACTGAAGCTTTCTTT
TRBJ2-1 few - TRBV7-2 CASSEASDYNEQFF TGTGCCAGCAGCGAGGCTAGCGACTACAATGAGCAGTTCTTC
TRBJ2-5 - - TRBV29-1 CSVDEAQYF TGCAGCGTCGACGAGGCCCAGTACTTC
TRBJ1-1 - TRBD1 TRBV6-6 CASGRGYAEAFF TGTGCCAGCGGCAGGGGGTACGCTGAAGCTTTCTTT
TRBJ1-1 - - TRBV9 CASSVGGRNTEAFF TGTGCCAGCAGCGTAGGGGGAAGGAACACTGAAGCTTTCTTT
TRBJ2-5 few - TRBV20-1 CSASQKETQYF TGCAGTGCTAGCCAAAAAGAGACCCAGTACTTC
TRBJ2-7 few - TRBV20-1 CSALEGGRYEQYF TGCAGTGCTTTAGAGGGAGGTCGGTACGAGCAGTACTTC
TRBJ1-2 once TRBD1 TRBV20-1 CSASLRAGGLGGYTF TGCAGTGCTAGTCTAAGGGCAGGGGGACTCGGTGGCTACACCTTC